Listed below are T cell receptor beta chains from one sample, sequenced in a study of blood T cell repertoires in COVID-19. The assay was immunoSEQ multiplex PCR, and TCRdb's table has in-frame clones only and misses some. The sample has under 450,000 clones; roughly 84% are singletons. What was sequenced was PBMCs or T cells enriched from blood (not recorded which). The receptors stem from a woman younger than 45 who had recovered from COVID-19. CDR3s include the opening cysteine and the closing phenylalanine or tryptophan. D genes are given only for firm matches. Clone size is not always given. Where it is, it says once, few, many or a class for expanded clones.

j_call d_call clone_size v_call cdr3_aa cdr3_nt
TRBJ1-2 NA NA TRBV7-8 CASSLSPGLEGYTF TGTGCCAGCAGCTTATCCCCGGGACTCGAGGGCTACACCTTC
TRBJ1-3 TRBD1 NA TRBV2 CASTVDRADTIYF TGTGCCAGCACGGTTGACAGGGCGGACACCATATATTTT
TRBJ1-6 NA NA TRBV27 CASSWGLDNSPLHF TGTGCCAGCAGTTGGGGGCTCGATAATTCACCCCTCCACTTT
TRBJ2-1 TRBD2 NA TRBV5-6 CASSDRLAGALNEQFF TGTGCCAGCAGCGATAGACTAGCGGGAGCCCTCAATGAGCAGTTCTTC
TRBJ2-7 TRBD2 NA TRBV5-6 CASSLGYSGIYEQYF TGTGCCAGCAGCTTGGGGTATAGCGGGATTTACGAGCAGTACTTC
TRBJ1-1 NA NA TRBV30 CAWSGVTVNTEAFF TGTGCCTGGAGTGGGGTGACAGTGAACACTGAAGCTTTCTTT
TRBJ2-1 TRBD2 NA TRBV20-1 CSARGVNEQFF TGCAGTGCTCGGGGGGTTAATGAGCAGTTCTTC
TRBJ1-1 NA NA TRBV7-9 CASRLGTSGTEAFF TGTGCCAGCAGGTTGGGGACTTCGGGCACTGAAGCTTTCTTT
TRBJ1-2 NA few TRBV7-3 CASSTGPAGDGYTF TGTGCCAGCAGCACCGGACCGGCGGGCGATGGCTACACCTTC
TRBJ1-5 TRBD1 NA TRBV5-5 CASSLDRGRPGPQHF TGTGCCAGCAGCCTCGACAGGGGGCGTCCGGGGCCCCAGCATTTT
TRBJ2-5 TRBD1 NA TRBV19 CASSAQGVGETQYF TGTGCCAGTAGTGCCCAGGGGGTGGGAGAGACCCAGTACTTC